The rows below give T cell receptor beta chains drawn from one sample of a study of CD8 T cells in Susac syndrome. TCRdb reprocessed the immunoSEQ multiplex PCR reads via MiXCR and lists one record per CDR3 protein. Among about 110,000 distinct CDR3 sequences, 96% were seen once, and the ten largest hold roughly 0.099%. The sample comprised CD4+ T cells from PBMCs. These receptors all come from a human donor in good health. Both conserved end residues are part of each CDR3. A D gene is named only where the DNA matches it firmly. Size is omitted from some rows. Given values are once, few, many or a class for expanded clones.

>10|TRBJ1-5|TRBV19|NA|few
CTYRDQPQHF
TGTACATACAGGGATCAGCCCCAGCATTTT
>16|TRBJ2-7|TRBV18|TRBD1|NA
CASSPPNRDSAYEQYF
TGTGCCAGCTCACCACCGAACCGGGACAGTGCCTACGAGCAGTACTTC
>12|TRBJ2-7|TRBV12-3/TRBV12-4|NA|NA
CASSFGPSEQYF
TGTGCCAGCAGTTTTGGGCCTAGCGAGCAGTACTTC
>15|TRBJ2-7|TRBV23-1|NA|NA
CASSRGGTSHYEQYF
TGCGCCAGCAGTAGGGGTGGTACTAGCCACTACGAGCAGTACTTC
>11|TRBJ1-1|TRBV29-1|NA|NA
CSVVKDFEAFF
TGCAGCGTTGTTAAAGATTTCGAAGCTTTCTTT
>15|TRBJ1-6|TRBV25-1|NA|NA
CASSDYGQGNSPLHF
TGTGCCAGCAGTGATTATGGCCAGGGGAATTCACCCCTCCACTTT
>15|TRBJ2-7|TRBV5-1|TRBD1|NA
CASSLSPGQGGEQYF
TGCGCCAGCAGCTTGAGTCCGGGACAGGGAGGCGAGCAGTACTTC
>13|TRBJ2-7|TRBV27|NA|NA
CASRGTPAYEQYF
TGTGCCAGCAGAGGAACTCCAGCCTACGAGCAGTACTTC
>13|TRBJ1-4|TRBV29-1|TRBD1|NA
CSGRDRVNEKLFF
TGCAGCGGCCGGGACAGGGTTAATGAAAAACTGTTTTTT
>16|TRBJ2-2|TRBV7-2|TRBD2|NA
CASRTSGGGNTGELFF
TGTGCCAGCAGGACAAGTGGGGGGGGTAACACCGGGGAGCTGTTTTTT
>14|TRBJ1-1|TRBV3-1|NA|once
CASSQVSGHTEAFF
TGTGCCAGCAGCCAAGTTAGTGGGCACACTGAAGCTTTCTTT
>15|TRBJ2-7|TRBV7-9|NA|NA
CASSGRVAASYEQYF
TGTGCCAGCAGCGGCAGGGTAGCTGCTTCCTACGAGCAGTACTTC
>15|TRBJ1-1|TRBV12-3/TRBV12-4|TRBD1|NA
CASSSGQGQNTEAFF
TGTGCCAGCAGTAGCGGACAGGGGCAGAACACTGAAGCTTTCTTT
>13|TRBJ2-5|TRBV7-2|TRBD2|few
CASSLTSLETQYF
TGTGCCAGCAGCTTGACTAGCTTGGAGACCCAGTACTTC
>12|TRBJ2-5|TRBV7-2|NA|NA
CASSLFGETQYF
TGTGCCAGCAGCTTGTTCGGAGAGACCCAGTACTTC
>16|TRBJ2-3|TRBV18|TRBD2|NA
CASSPPERGEGDTQYF
TGTGCCAGCTCACCACCGGAGCGGGGAGAAGGAGATACGCAGTATTTT
>15|TRBJ1-2|TRBV11-2|NA|NA
CASSLDPGTYYGYTF
TGTGCCAGCAGCTTAGATCCAGGGACTTACTATGGCTACACCTTC
>15|TRBJ2-3|TRBV2|TRBD2|NA
CASSGTSVSTDTQYF
TGTGCCAGCAGTGGAACTAGCGTAAGCACAGATACGCAGTATTTT
>18|TRBJ2-6|TRBV4-1|NA|once
CASSQDAEEKSGANVLTF
TGCGCCAGCAGCCAAGATGCAGAGGAAAAATCTGGGGCCAACGTCCTGACTTTC
>15|TRBJ2-7|TRBV4-1|NA|NA
CASSQPPFGVYEQYF
TGCGCCAGCAGCCAGCCCCCTTTTGGGGTCTACGAGCAGTACTTC
>12|TRBJ2-7|TRBV20-1|TRBD1|NA
CSATGGRNEQYF
TGCAGTGCTACAGGGGGTAGAAACGAGCAGTACTTC
>12|TRBJ2-3|TRBV28|TRBD1|NA
CASRDPGQGQYF
TGTGCCAGCAGGGATCCGGGACAGGGACAGTATTTT
>13|TRBJ2-7|TRBV7-2|NA|NA
CASSLARDYEQYF
TGTGCCAGCAGCTTGGCCAGGGACTACGAGCAGTACTTC
>13|TRBJ1-1|TRBV5-6|TRBD1|NA
CASSSTGDTEAFF
TGTGCCAGCAGCTCGACAGGGGACACTGAAGCTTTCTTT
>14|TRBJ2-2|TRBV20-1|TRBD1|NA
CSARGRQGTGELFF
TGCAGTGCTAGAGGTAGACAGGGAACCGGGGAGCTGTTTTTT
>14|TRBJ2-4|TRBV12-3/TRBV12-4|NA|NA
CASSLAGRAYIQYF
TGTGCCAGCAGTTTGGCGGGTCGGGCGTACATTCAGTACTTC
>11|TRBJ1-2|TRBV2|NA|NA
CASSVREGYTF
TGTGCCAGCAGTGTGCGAGAGGGCTACACCTTC
>13|TRBJ2-7|TRBV7-3|TRBD1|NA
CASSKGGGYEQYF
TGTGCCAGCAGTAAAGGGGGCGGTTACGAGCAGTACTTC
>12|TRBJ2-4|TRBV28|NA|NA
CASTGTKNIQYF
TGTGCCAGCACCGGGACCAAAAACATTCAGTACTTC
>17|TRBJ2-5|TRBV11-2|TRBD2|NA
CASTSSLAGGPIGTQYF
TGTGCCAGCACCTCGTCACTAGCGGGAGGGCCCATTGGGACCCAGTACTTC
>15|TRBJ2-7|TRBV5-4|TRBD2|NA
CASSEGLAGVYEQYF
TGTGCCAGCAGCGAGGGACTAGCGGGAGTCTACGAGCAGTACTTC
>16|TRBJ1-1|TRBV5-1|NA|NA
CASSLGARRRNTEAFF
TGCGCCAGCAGCTTGGGAGCCAGGCGGAGGAACACTGAAGCTTTCTTT
>16|TRBJ1-1|TRBV7-9|NA|NA
CASSHAKTEWNTEAFF
TGTGCCAGCAGCCACGCCAAGACCGAATGGAACACTGAAGCTTTCTTT
>11|TRBJ2-7|TRBV20-1|NA|NA
CSAPDTYEQYF
TGCAGTGCTCCAGACACCTACGAGCAGTACTTC
>13|TRBJ1-5|TRBV28|NA|once
CASHDSFNQPQHF
TGTGCCAGCCATGACAGTTTCAATCAGCCCCAGCATTTT
>14|TRBJ2-1|TRBV9|TRBD2|NA
CASSVGLAGGEQFF
TGTGCCAGCAGCGTAGGTCTAGCGGGAGGTGAGCAGTTCTTC
>15|TRBJ1-1|TRBV20-1|NA|NA
CSARDFGVMNTEAFF
TGCAGTGCTAGAGATTTCGGAGTGATGAACACTGAAGCTTTCTTT
>17|TRBJ2-5|TRBV6-1|TRBD2|NA
CASSERLGTSSQETQYF
TGTGCCAGCAGTGAAAGGCTAGGGACTAGCAGCCAAGAGACCCAGTACTTC
>14|TRBJ2-7|TRBV20-1|NA|NA
CSARDKSGSYEQYF
TGCAGTGCTAGAGATAAGAGCGGATCCTACGAGCAGTACTTC
>16|TRBJ2-1|TRBV28|TRBD2|NA
CASSRASGRVMDEQFF
TGTGCCAGCAGTCGAGCTAGCGGGAGGGTTATGGATGAGCAGTTCTTC
>13|TRBJ2-7|TRBV18|TRBD1|few
CASSRDRVGEQYF
TGTGCCAGCTCTCGGGACAGGGTCGGCGAGCAGTACTTC
>14|TRBJ1-2|TRBV7-3|TRBD1|NA
CASSAGQGARGYTF
TGTGCCAGCAGCGCGGGACAGGGGGCCCGCGGCTACACCTTC
>14|TRBJ1-3|TRBV28|NA|once
CASSSLGSGNTIYF
TGTGCCAGCAGTTCACTCGGCTCTGGAAACACCATATATTTT
>14|TRBJ1-5|TRBV6-5|NA|NA
CASSAGGVRQPQHF
TGTGCCAGCTCCGCGGGAGGGGTTCGTCAGCCCCAGCATTTT
>12|TRBJ2-3|TRBV20-1|NA|NA
CSASGGTDTQYF
TGCAGTGCTAGCGGGGGCACAGATACGCAGTATTTT
>15|TRBJ2-1|TRBV29-1|TRBD2|NA
CSVEDLGGRNNEQFF
TGCAGCGTTGAAGATTTGGGCGGGAGAAACAATGAGCAGTTCTTC
>13|TRBJ1-2|TRBV5-1|NA|NA
CASSLPNDRSYTF
TGCGCCAGCAGCTTACCCAATGACAGAAGCTACACCTTC
>14|TRBJ1-6|TRBV25-1|TRBD1|NA
CASSGTGKNSPLHF
TGTGCCAGCAGCGGGACAGGGAAAAATTCACCCCTCCACTTT
>15|TRBJ2-7|TRBV18|NA|NA
CASSPRDTGSYEQYF
TGTGCCAGCTCACCCCGGGACACGGGCTCCTACGAGCAGTACTTC
>15|TRBJ1-2|TRBV5-4|NA|NA
CASSPGGRPGGGYTF
TGTGCCAGCAGCCCAGGTGGCAGACCGGGGGGAGGCTACACCTTC
>16|TRBJ2-7|TRBV24-1|NA|NA
CATSDWYPGSSYEQYF
TGTGCCACCAGTGATTGGTACCCAGGGAGCTCCTACGAGCAGTACTTC
>12|TRBJ1-1|TRBV29-1|NA|NA
CSVDGANTEAFF
TGCAGCGTTGATGGGGCGAACACTGAAGCTTTCTTT
>17|TRBJ2-3|TRBV29-1|NA|NA
CSVSTRGTHEPTDTQYF
TGCAGCGTCTCAACCCGCGGGACTCACGAACCCACAGATACGCAGTATTTT
>15|TRBJ2-7|TRBV28|NA|NA
CASSLSPEVRRQQYF
TGTGCCAGCAGTTTATCCCCTGAGGTCAGGCGACAGCAGTACTTC
>15|TRBJ2-5|TRBV29-1|NA|NA
CSVMAGSGYQETQYF
TGCAGCGTCATGGCAGGGTCGGGGTACCAAGAGACCCAGTACTTC
>13|TRBJ2-1|TRBV9|NA|NA
CASSVDGRGEQFF
TGTGCCAGCAGCGTAGATGGCCGGGGTGAGCAGTTCTTC